The source of this T cell receptor beta chain is a study of cytomegalovirus exposure and HLA in healthy donors. General study findings and limits: Analyzed later, most CMV-associated TCR beta chains appeared HLA-restricted. Among the sequence variants, a highly shared cluster was likely an artifact of sequencing.

This CDR3 is 12 amino acids long. Per the germline V gene, CDR1 is KGHSH and CDR2 is LQKENI. Trimming shortened V by 7 bases and J by 3 bases, and 7 bases separated the two germline ends. 13 Jbeta primers and 60 Vbeta primers were used for the PCR. Profiling relied on immunoSEQ multiplex PCR, and the TCRdb table lists in-frame clones only, not all of them. This sample has over 110,000 clones, with roughly 74% found just once. As concerns this clone: Its antigen is not identified.

This sequence was found in a woman aged 40 to 50 in good health and CMV-seropositive. The chain employs TRBV18 and TRBJ1-5; no clear D. The sequenced sample was PBMCs. The CDR3: CASLIDNQPQHF. The CDR3 nucleotides are TGTGCCAGCTTAATAGACAATCAGCCCCAGCATTTT.